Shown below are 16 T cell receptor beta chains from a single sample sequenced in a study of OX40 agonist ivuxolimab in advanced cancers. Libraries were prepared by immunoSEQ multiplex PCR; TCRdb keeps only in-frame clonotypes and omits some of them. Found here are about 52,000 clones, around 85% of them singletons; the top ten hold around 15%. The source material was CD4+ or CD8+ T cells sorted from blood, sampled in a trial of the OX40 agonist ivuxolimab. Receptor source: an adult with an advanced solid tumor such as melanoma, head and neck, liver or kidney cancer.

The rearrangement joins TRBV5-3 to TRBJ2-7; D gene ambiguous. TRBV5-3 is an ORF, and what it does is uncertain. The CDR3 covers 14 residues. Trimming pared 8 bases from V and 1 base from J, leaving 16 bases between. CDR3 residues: CASSQITTSYEQYF. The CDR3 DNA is TGTGCCAGCAGCCAGATTACTACTTCCTACGAGCAGTACTTC.

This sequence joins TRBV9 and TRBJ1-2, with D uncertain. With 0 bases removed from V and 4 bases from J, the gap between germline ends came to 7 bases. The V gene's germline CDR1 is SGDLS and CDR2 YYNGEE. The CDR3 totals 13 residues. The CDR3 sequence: CASSVDRSYGYTF. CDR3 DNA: TGTGCCAGCAGCGTAGACAGAAGCTATGGCTACACCTTC.

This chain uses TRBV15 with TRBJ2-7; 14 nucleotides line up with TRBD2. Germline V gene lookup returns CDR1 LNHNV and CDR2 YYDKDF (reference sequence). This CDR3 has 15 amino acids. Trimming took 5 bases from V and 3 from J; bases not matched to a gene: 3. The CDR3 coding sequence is TGTGCCACCAGCGAGGGACTAGCGGGGGTCTACGAGCAGTACTTC. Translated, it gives CATSEGLAGVYEQYF.

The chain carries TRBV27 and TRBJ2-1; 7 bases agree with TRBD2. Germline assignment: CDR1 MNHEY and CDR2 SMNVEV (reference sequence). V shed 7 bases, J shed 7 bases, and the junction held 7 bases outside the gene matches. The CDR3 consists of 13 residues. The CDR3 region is CASKLGGMNEQFF. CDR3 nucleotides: TGTGCCAGCAAGCTGGGGGGGATGAATGAGCAGTTCTTC.

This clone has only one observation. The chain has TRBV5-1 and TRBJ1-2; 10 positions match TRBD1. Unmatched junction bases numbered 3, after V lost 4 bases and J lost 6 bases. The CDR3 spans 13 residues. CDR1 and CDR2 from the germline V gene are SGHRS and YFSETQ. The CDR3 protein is CASSTGTGDGYTF. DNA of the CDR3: TGCGCCAGCAGCACCGGGACAGGGGATGGCTACACCTTC.

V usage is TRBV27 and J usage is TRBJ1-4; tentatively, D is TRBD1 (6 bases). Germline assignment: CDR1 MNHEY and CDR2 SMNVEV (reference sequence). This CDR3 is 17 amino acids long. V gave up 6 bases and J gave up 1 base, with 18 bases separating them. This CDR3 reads CASSTAATGQTNEKLFF. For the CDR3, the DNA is TGTGCCAGCAGCACCGCGGCGACAGGTCAAACTAATGAAAAACTGTTTTTT.

CDR3 bases: TGTGCCAGCAGTTACCGGCCTGACACCGGGGAGCTGTTTTTT. Translating gives CASSYRPDTGELFF. The chain uses TRBV6-6 and TRBJ2-2; D remains unclear. Germline V lookup: CDR1 MNHNY, CDR2 SVGAGI (reference sequence). This CDR3 contains 14 residues. V gave up 2 bases and J gave up 3 bases, with 7 bases separating them.

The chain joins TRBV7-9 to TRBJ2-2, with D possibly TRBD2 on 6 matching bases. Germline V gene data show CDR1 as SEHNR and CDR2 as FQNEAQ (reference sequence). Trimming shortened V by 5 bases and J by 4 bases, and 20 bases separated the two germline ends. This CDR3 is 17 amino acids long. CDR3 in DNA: TGTGCCAGCAGCCTAACTGGGCTAGCGTCCGGCACCGGGGAGCTGTTTTTT. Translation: CASSLTGLASGTGELFF.

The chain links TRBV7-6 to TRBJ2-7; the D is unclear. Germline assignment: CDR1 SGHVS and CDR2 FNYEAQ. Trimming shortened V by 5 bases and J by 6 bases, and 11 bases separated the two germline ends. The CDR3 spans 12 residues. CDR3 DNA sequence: TGTGCCAGCAGCCTCGGACGAAGCGAGCAGTACTTC. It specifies CASSLGRSEQYF. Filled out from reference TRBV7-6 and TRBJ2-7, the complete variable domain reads GAGVSQSPRYKVTKRGQDVALRCDPISGHVSLYWYRQALGQGPEFLTYFNYEAQQDKSGLPNDRFSAERPEGSISTLTIQRTEQRDSAMYRCASSLGRSEQYFGPGTRLTVT.

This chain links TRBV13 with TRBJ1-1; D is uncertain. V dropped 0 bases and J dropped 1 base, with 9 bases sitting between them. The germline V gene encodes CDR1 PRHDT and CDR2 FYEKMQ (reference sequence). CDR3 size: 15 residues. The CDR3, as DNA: TGTGCCAGCAGCTTAGGTCCGACGGAGAACACTGAAGCTTTCTTT. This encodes CASSLGPTENTEAFF. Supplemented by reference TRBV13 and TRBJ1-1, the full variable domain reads AAGVIQSPRHLIKEKRETATLKCYPIPRHDTVYWYQQGPGQDPQFLISFYEKMQSDKGSIPDRFSAQQFSDYHSELNMSSLELGDSALYFCASSLGPTENTEAFFGQGTRLTVV.

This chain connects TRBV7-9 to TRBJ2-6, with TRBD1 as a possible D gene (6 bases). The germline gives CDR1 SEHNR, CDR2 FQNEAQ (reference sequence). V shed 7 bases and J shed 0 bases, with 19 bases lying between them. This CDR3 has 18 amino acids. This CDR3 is CASTTPGTSSSGANVLTF. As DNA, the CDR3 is TGTGCCAGCACCACTCCGGGGACAAGTAGCTCTGGGGCCAACGTCCTGACTTTC.

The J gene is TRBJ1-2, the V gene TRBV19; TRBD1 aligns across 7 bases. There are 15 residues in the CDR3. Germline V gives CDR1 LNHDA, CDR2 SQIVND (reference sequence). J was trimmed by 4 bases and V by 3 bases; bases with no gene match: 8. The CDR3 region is CASSIVGQRVYGYTF. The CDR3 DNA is TGTGCCAGTAGTATTGTGGGACAGCGAGTCTATGGCTACACCTTC.

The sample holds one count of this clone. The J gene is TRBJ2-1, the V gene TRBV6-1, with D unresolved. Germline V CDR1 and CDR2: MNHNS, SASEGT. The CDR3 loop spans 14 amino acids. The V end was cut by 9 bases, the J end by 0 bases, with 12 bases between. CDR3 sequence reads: CASQQKSSYNEQFF. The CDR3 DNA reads TGTGCCAGTCAACAAAAGAGCTCCTACAATGAGCAGTTCTTC.

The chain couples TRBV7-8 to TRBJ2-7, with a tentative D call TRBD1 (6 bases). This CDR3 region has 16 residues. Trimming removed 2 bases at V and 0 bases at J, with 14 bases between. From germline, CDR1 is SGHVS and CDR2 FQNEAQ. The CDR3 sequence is CASSLIWDTGSYEQYF. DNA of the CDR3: TGTGCCAGCAGCTTAATTTGGGACACCGGCTCCTACGAGCAGTACTTC.

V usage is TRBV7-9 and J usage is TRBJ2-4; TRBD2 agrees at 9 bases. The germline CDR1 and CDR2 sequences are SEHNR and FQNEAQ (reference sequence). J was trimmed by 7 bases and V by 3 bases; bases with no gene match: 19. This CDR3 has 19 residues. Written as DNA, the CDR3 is TGTGCCAGCAGCTTTTATAATATCTATTGGGCTAGCGGGGTGAACATTCAGTACTTC. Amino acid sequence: CASSFYNIYWASGVNIQYF.

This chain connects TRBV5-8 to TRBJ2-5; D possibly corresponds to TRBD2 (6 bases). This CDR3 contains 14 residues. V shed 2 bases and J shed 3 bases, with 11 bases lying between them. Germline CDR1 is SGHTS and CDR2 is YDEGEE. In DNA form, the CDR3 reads TGTGCCAGCAGCTTCGGGACTTTCAAAGAGACCCAGTACTTC. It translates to CASSFGTFKETQYF.